Each of the 26 T cell receptor beta chains below was sequenced from the same sample in a study of beta chain features in type 1 diabetes. All of the isolated RNA was reverse transcribed, so expressed TCRB transcripts were sequenced. Clones were read by immunoSEQ multiplex PCR, and TCRdb kept only the in-frame ones, dropping some. The sample contains over 700,000 clones, about a sixth of which appear only once. Sequencing used naive CD4+ T cells from blood. The source is a woman under 30 in good health.

This clone was recorded a few times. The chain employs TRBV7-2 and TRBJ1-3, with TRBD1 matching over 7 bases. V lost 4 bases, J lost 0 bases, and 3 bases stayed unmatched. Per the germline V gene, CDR1 is SGHTA and CDR2 is FQGNSA. The CDR3 contains 15 residues. The CDR3 coding sequence is TGTGCCAGCAGCTCGACAGGGAGCTCTGGAAACACCATATATTTT. This gives the protein CASSSTGSSGNTIYF.

This clone was recorded a few times. V gene TRBV7-9 combines with J gene TRBJ2-7; TRBD2 matches at 11 bases. Germline loops: CDR1 SEHNR, CDR2 FQNEAQ (reference sequence). CDR3 length equals 15 residues. Trimming at V came to 5 bases and at J to 6 bases, leaving 9 bases not matched to a gene. The CDR3 bases are TGTGCCAGCAGCCCAGGGCTAGCGGGAGGAGGCGAGCAGTACTTC. The encoded protein is CASSPGLAGGGEQYF.

The chain links TRBV5-4 to TRBJ2-2; TRBD2 is a possible D gene (5 bases). The germline V and J ends were trimmed by 0 bases and 3 bases, with 6 bases remaining between them. Germline assignment: CDR1 SGHNT and CDR2 YYREEE (reference sequence). The length of the CDR3 is 14 residues. DNA of the CDR3: TGTGCCAGCAGCTTGGTGCGGGACACCGGGGAGCTGTTTTTT. As protein: CASSLVRDTGELFF.

V usage is TRBV9 and J usage is TRBJ2-5; 7 nucleotides align to TRBD2. This CDR3 comprises 14 residues. Trimming removed 4 bases from V and 2 bases from J; junction bases left unmatched: 5. The germline V gene encodes CDR1 SGDLS and CDR2 YYNGEE. The DNA for the CDR3 is TGTGCCAGCAGCAGAGGGGACTATCAAGAGACCCAGTACTTC. Translation: CASSRGDYQETQYF.

This chain links TRBV20-1 with TRBJ2-5, with a possible D match to TRBD1 (6 bases). The J call is in doubt because the DNA end fits TRBJ2-7 better. Germline-derived CDR1 and CDR2 are DFQATT and SNEGSKA (reference sequence). The CDR3 loop spans 11 amino acids. This chain's CDR3 is CSANRDYEQYF. CDR3 sequence (DNA): TGCAGTGCTAACAGGGACTACGAGCAGTACTTC.

The chain carries TRBV7-9 and TRBJ2-3, with 14 bases lining up with TRBD2. The CDR3 consists of 18 residues. Germline CDR1 and CDR2: SEHNR and FQNEAQ (reference sequence). The V gene end was trimmed by 10 bases and the J gene end by 2 bases; junction bases not matched to a gene: 14. The CDR3 reads CATPPTSGRAPNTDTQYF. The CDR3 DNA follows: TGTGCCACCCCCCCGACTAGCGGGAGGGCCCCTAACACAGATACGCAGTATTTT.

The J gene is TRBJ2-5, the V gene TRBV19; 8 nucleotides match TRBD1. The junction had 11 bases not matched to a gene; V was cut back by 9 bases and J by 2 bases. This CDR3 has 15 residues. Germline-derived CDR1 and CDR2 are LNHDA and SQIVND (reference sequence). The CDR3 here is CASSYGDRRQETQYF. CDR3 coding DNA: TGTGCCAGCTCGTATGGGGACAGGCGACAAGAGACCCAGTACTTC.

The chain links TRBV18 to TRBJ2-5; 12 bases are shared with TRBD2. This CDR3 is built from 16 residues. The germline V gene has CDR1 KGHSH and CDR2 LQKENI. Germline trimming cut 3 bases from V and 3 bases from J; bases unmatched to any gene: 5. As DNA, the CDR3 is TGTGCCAGCTCACCGTTCCGACTAGCGGGGGAAGAGACCCAGTACTTC. Protein: CASSPFRLAGEETQYF.

V gene TRBV5-1 combines with J gene TRBJ2-1, with D perhaps matching TRBD1 or TRBD2 (6 bases each). Germline lookup yields CDR1 SGHRS and CDR2 YFSETQ. CDR3 length: 14 amino acids. The germline V and J ends were trimmed by 1 base and 7 bases, with 12 bases remaining between them. Written as DNA, the CDR3 is TGCGCCAGCAGCTTGAGGAGGGGGATAAATGAGCAGTTCTTC. This codes for CASSLRRGINEQFF.

V is TRBV27 and J is TRBJ2-3; TRBD2 is a possible D gene (5 bases). The CDR3 consists of 14 residues. The V gene's germline CDR1 is MNHEY and CDR2 SMNVEV (reference sequence). V lost 1 base and J lost 2, with 7 bases in between. The CDR3 DNA is TGTGCCAGCAGTTTATGGGAGAACACAGATACGCAGTATTTT. Translated, it gives CASSLWENTDTQYF.

The genes are TRBV5-1 and TRBJ2-1, with 11 bases aligning to TRBD2. CDR1 and CDR2 (germline): SGHRS, YFSETQ. This CDR3 contains 20 residues. J lost 0 bases, V lost 4 bases, and 15 bases had no gene match. Written as DNA, the CDR3 is TGCGCCAGCAGCCCGTACGGGGTACTAGCGGGGGTTAGCTCCTACAATGAGCAGTTCTTC. This sequence encodes CASSPYGVLAGVSSYNEQFF.

The chain couples TRBV20-1 to TRBJ2-7; 11 bases are shared with TRBD2. The CDR3 contains 11 residues. CDR1 and CDR2 (germline): DFQATT, SNEGSKA (reference sequence). The CDR3 sequence: CTTSGSYEQYF. The DNA for the CDR3 is TGCACAACTAGCGGGAGCTACGAGCAGTACTTC.

The chain couples TRBV7-2 to TRBJ2-7; D may be TRBD2 (6 bases). V lost 3 bases and J 1 base, leaving 19 bases between the germline ends. Germline-derived CDR1 and CDR2 are SGHTA and FQGNSA. This CDR3 has 17 residues. The CDR3 spells CASSFAGGGLPSYEQYF. As DNA, the CDR3 is TGTGCCAGCAGCTTCGCCGGGGGAGGACTACCGTCCTACGAGCAGTACTTC.

The rearrangement joins TRBV6-6 to TRBJ1-5, with unresolved D. With 2 bases removed from V and 5 bases from J, the gap between germline ends came to 10 bases. This CDR3 is built from 14 residues. Germline V gene sequence: CDR1 MNHNY, CDR2 SVGAGI (reference sequence). In DNA form, the CDR3 reads TGTGCCAGCAGTTACCGGTCAGCCTATCAGCCCCAGCATTTT. Amino acids: CASSYRSAYQPQHF.

The chain is built from TRBV7-3 and TRBJ2-2; D not resolved. CDR3 length: 15 residues. Trimming stripped 6 bases from V and 5 bases from J, with 16 bases between. In germline, CDR1 is SGHTA, CDR2 FQGTGA. The CDR3 reads CASRPGALFTGELFF. In DNA, the CDR3 is TGTGCCAGCAGGCCCGGAGCCTTATTTACCGGGGAGCTGTTTTTT. The variable domain in full, with the rest retrieved from reference TRBV7-3 and TRBJ2-2, is GAGVSQTPSNKVTEKGKYVELRCDPISGHTALYWYRQSLGQGPEFLIYFQGTGAADDSGLPNDRFFAVRPEGSVSTLKIQRTERGDSAVYLCASRPGALFTGELFFGEGSRLTVL.

This clone was picked up a small number of times. Other nucleotide sequences from this sample produce the same CDR3. The chain has TRBV7-2 and TRBJ2-7; no firm D call. CDR1 SGHTA and CDR2 FQGNSA come from the germline V gene. V lost 5 bases and J 0 bases, leaving 5 bases between the germline ends. This CDR3 has 12 residues. The chain's CDR3 is CASSLSSYEQYF. CDR3 DNA sequence: TGTGCCAGCAGCCTCAGCTCCTACGAGCAGTACTTC.

The chain joins TRBV19 to TRBJ2-5; D perhaps matches TRBD2 (6 bases). CDR3 length equals 16 residues. Per germline, CDR1 LNHDA and CDR2 SQIVND (reference sequence). The V and J ends lost 3 bases and 5 bases respectively, with 19 bases between them. The CDR3 coding sequence is TGTGCCAGTAGTATGGAAGGCGTCCGGGAGCGGGAGACCCAGTACTTC. This codes for CASSMEGVRERETQYF.

This clone appeared once. The CDR3 region has the DNA TGTGCCAGCAGTTACTCGAGAGGGGTGGGCAATCAGCCCCAGCATTTT. This encodes CASSYSRGVGNQPQHF. The chain couples TRBV6-6 to TRBJ1-5; perhaps TRBD1 as D (5 bases). CDR1 is MNHNY and CDR2 is SVGAGI in the germline V gene (reference sequence). The CDR3 consists of 16 residues. Trimming shortened V by 0 bases and J by 2 bases, and 11 bases separated the two germline ends.

This clone was seen only a few times. The chain couples TRBV27 to TRBJ1-1; tentatively, D is TRBD1 (5 bases). V was trimmed by 2 bases and J by 7 bases, leaving 11 bases between them. There are 13 residues in the CDR3. Germline-derived CDR1 and CDR2 are MNHEY and SMNVEV (reference sequence). In DNA form, the CDR3 reads TGTGCCAGCAGTTTAGCAGGGAGGGGTGAAGCTTTCTTT. Protein product: CASSLAGRGEAFF.

The chain recombines TRBV7-9 with TRBJ2-3; 7 positions match TRBD1. Germline CDR1 and CDR2: SEHNR and FQNEAQ (reference sequence). V lost 7 bases and J lost 1; bases outside the gene matches: 20. CDR3 length: 19 residues. The CDR3 sequence: CASNQAGGQASHGTDTQYF. CDR3 DNA sequence: TGTGCCAGCAACCAGGCAGGGGGACAAGCCTCTCATGGCACAGATACGCAGTATTTT. Drawing the rest from reference TRBV7-9 and TRBJ2-3, the complete variable domain is DTGVSQNPRHKITKRGQNVTFRCDPISEHNRLYWYRQTLGQGPEFLTYFQNEAQLEKSRLLSDRFSAERPKGSFSTLEIQRTEQGDSAMYLCASNQAGGQASHGTDTQYFGPGTRLTVL.

This clone has more than one count but fewer than ten. This chain joins TRBV14 and TRBJ2-7; no reliable D call. Trimming pared 4 bases from V and 4 bases from J, leaving 8 bases between. This CDR3 region has 12 residues. Germline CDR1 SGHDN, CDR2 FVKESK. The CDR3 here is CASSRIVYEQYF. DNA for the CDR3: TGTGCCAGCAGCCGGATAGTGTACGAGCAGTACTTC.

This clone was seen a few times. The chain recombines TRBV27 with TRBJ2-7, with D tentatively TRBD1 (5 bases). Germline V gene data show CDR1 as MNHEY and CDR2 as SMNVEV (reference sequence). V gave up 5 bases and J gave up 4 bases, with 6 bases separating them. The CDR3 covers 11 residues. CDR3 residues: CASSQGYEQYF. The CDR3 DNA sequence: TGTGCCAGCAGTCAGGGTTACGAGCAGTACTTC.

In this sample, this clone turned up a few times. V and J are TRBV18 and TRBJ2-7; either TRBD1 or TRBD2 may fit D (5 bases each). CDR1 is KGHSH and CDR2 is LQKENI in the germline V gene. The CDR3 runs to 11 residues. V was clipped by 5 bases and J by 6 bases, with 8 bases between them. Here the CDR3 DNA reads TGTGCCAGCTCAGGTGGGGGCGAGCAGTACTTC. It specifies CASSGGGEQYF.

This clone was detected a few times. The chain joins TRBV6-1 to TRBJ2-3; 9 nucleotides line up with TRBD2. V lost 7 bases and J lost 1; bases outside the gene matches: 6. The germline V gene has CDR1 MNHNS and CDR2 SASEGT. The CDR3 runs to 15 residues. CDR3 amino acids: CASTRRTSGTDTQYF. The CDR3 DNA follows: TGTGCCAGCACCCGGAGGACTAGCGGCACAGATACGCAGTATTTT.

This chain joins TRBV7-2 and TRBJ2-5, with D perhaps TRBD1 or TRBD2 (5 bases each). Trimming removed 5 bases at V and 2 bases at J, with 21 bases between. Germline V gene lookup returns CDR1 SGHTA and CDR2 FQGNSA. The CDR3 length is 17 residues. Here the CDR3 reads CASSGTLPGRLQETQYF. The CDR3 DNA reads TGTGCCAGCAGCGGAACTTTACCGGGACGTTTGCAAGAGACCCAGTACTTC.

The J gene is TRBJ1-3, the V gene TRBV6-1; D may be TRBD1 (5 bases). This CDR3 region has 13 residues. Germline assignment: CDR1 MNHNS and CDR2 SASEGT. V was shortened by 10 bases and J by 2 bases, with 12 bases between the two germline ends. The CDR3 bases are TGTGCCATCTCCCAGGGCCCTGGAAACACCATATATTTT. Translation gives CAISQGPGNTIYF.